Shown below are 17 T cell receptor beta chains from a single sample sequenced in a study of blood T cells in healthy people across ages. Combining a sample-barcoded 5' primer with a J-beta primer mix, a second PCR ran for roughly 6 to 12 cycles. TCRdb used MiXCR to reprocess the 5' RACE reads, holding one entry per CDR3 protein. The sample records under 2,000,000 distinct CDR3 sequences, roughly 50% being singletons. Specimen: blood. The receptors stem from a woman between 35 and 50 years old in good health.

The chain links TRBV5-1 to TRBJ2-3; D is tentatively TRBD1 or TRBD2 (5 bases each). Germline CDR1 SGHRS, CDR2 YFSETQ. This CDR3 is built from 15 residues. V dropped 1 base and J dropped 9 bases, with 18 bases sitting between them. In nucleotides, the CDR3 is TGCGCCAGCAGCTTGAGTTGGCAGGGAGAGGGCACGCAGTATTTT. Translating it yields CASSLSWQGEGTQYF.

This clonotype has only a few counts. This chain links TRBV29-1 with TRBJ1-2; 8 nucleotides agree with TRBD1. The CDR3 is made up of 12 amino acids. Per germline, CDR1 SQVTM and CDR2 ANQGSEA. Trimming took 7 bases from V and 6 from J; bases not matched to a gene: 7. This chain's CDR3 is CSGTDRGDGYTF. In nucleotides, the CDR3 is TGCAGCGGAACCGACAGGGGAGATGGCTACACCTTC.

The chain uses TRBV7-2 and TRBJ1-4, with D possibly being TRBD1 (6 bases). The CDR3 sequence is 14 residues long. V was trimmed by 4 bases and J by 6 bases, leaving 12 bases between them. Germline values: CDR1 SGHTA, CDR2 FQGNSA. CDR3 coding DNA: TGTGCCAGCAGCTCAGGGGTCCCGTATGAAAAACTGTTTTTT. Amino acids: CASSSGVPYEKLFF. The whole variable domain, remainder taken from reference TRBV7-2 and TRBJ1-4, is GAGVSQSPSNKVTEKGKDVELRCDPISGHTALYWYRQSLGQGLEFLIYFQGNSAPDKSGLPSDRFSAERTGGSVSTLTIQRTQQEDSAVYLCASSSGVPYEKLFFGSGTQLSVL.

J is TRBJ2-3 and V is TRBV15; D gene unclear. The germline V and J ends were trimmed by 0 bases and 4 bases, with 5 bases remaining between them. The germline V gene encodes CDR1 LNHNV and CDR2 YYDKDF (reference sequence). The CDR3 is made up of 13 amino acids. CDR3 nucleotide sequence: TGTGCCACCAGCAGAGATTTCGCAGATACGCAGTATTTT. The encoded protein is CATSRDFADTQYF. The full variable domain, completed using reference TRBV15 and TRBJ2-3, is DAMVIQNPRYQVTQFGKPVTLSCSQTLNHNVMYWYQQKSSQAPKLLFHYYDKDFNNEADTPDNFQSRRPNTSFCFLDIRSPGLGDTAMYLCATSRDFADTQYFGPGTRLTVL.

This clonotype was counted a single time. DNA of the CDR3: TGTGCCAGCAGAGGCGGGGACAGCCTCTCCTACGAGCAGTACTTC. The encoded protein is CASRGGDSLSYEQYF. The rearrangement joins TRBV19 to TRBJ2-7; D is possibly TRBD1 (7 bases). V lost 9 bases and J lost 0, with 18 bases in between. This CDR3 has 15 amino acids. Germline CDR1 is LNHDA and CDR2 is SQIVND (reference sequence).

This sequence joins TRBV4-1 and TRBJ1-1; D not certain. Germline V gene lookup returns CDR1 MGHRA and CDR2 YSYEKL. The CDR3 extends over 14 amino acids. V was pared by 4 bases and J by 4 bases, with 13 bases between. In DNA, the CDR3 is TGCGCCAGCAGCCCCCGACTTACGGGCACTGAAGCTTTCTTT. Its translation: CASSPRLTGTEAFF.

CDR3 sequence: CASSLFSPWGGTSTDTQYF. The CDR3 DNA reads TGTGCCAGCAGCTTATTCTCCCCTTGGGGCGGTACTAGCACAGATACGCAGTATTTT. This rearrangement joins TRBV7-2 to TRBJ2-3; the D gene is possibly TRBD1 (5 bases). CDR1 is SGHTA and CDR2 is FQGNSA in the germline V gene. CDR3 length: 19 residues. With 2 bases removed from V and 0 bases from J, the gap between germline ends came to 21 bases.

Only a few counts were recorded for this clonotype. The rearrangement links TRBV5-1 to TRBJ2-7; 7 nucleotides align to TRBD2. Germline V CDR1 and CDR2: SGHRS, YFSETQ. This CDR3 region has 16 residues. V lost 0 bases, J lost 3 bases, and 9 bases stayed unmatched. CDR3 region: CASSLGLAKEDYEQYF. The CDR3 DNA sequence: TGCGCCAGCAGCTTGGGACTAGCTAAAGAGGACTACGAGCAGTACTTC.

This clonotype showed up many times. The chain couples TRBV6-2 or TRBV6-3 to TRBJ2-3; D uncertain. Trimming shortened V by 0 bases and J by 0 bases, and 7 bases separated the two germline ends. The CDR3 consists of 15 residues. Germline CDR1 and CDR2: MNHEY and SVGEGT. The CDR3 is CASSYSTTSTDTQYF. As DNA, the CDR3 is TGTGCCAGCAGTTACTCTACCACTAGCACAGATACGCAGTATTTT.

This chain joins TRBV7-9 and TRBJ2-6, with D unclear. V lost 1 base to trimming and J lost 6 bases, with 10 bases between them. The CDR3 has 15 amino acids. Germline V CDR1 and CDR2: SEHNR, FQNEAQ (reference sequence). The CDR3 DNA reads TGTGCCAGCAGCTTAGACAGACTTGAGGCCAACGTCCTGACTTTC. Translating it yields CASSLDRLEANVLTF.

The chain uses TRBV7-2 and TRBJ2-1, with TRBD2 identical over 9 bases. The trim removed 5 bases at V and 0 bases at J, leaving 5 bases unmatched. The CDR3 has 16 amino acids. From germline, CDR1 is SGHTA and CDR2 FQGNSA. CDR3 loop: CASSRLAGNSYNEQFF. For the CDR3, the DNA is TGTGCCAGCAGCCGTCTAGCGGGAAACTCCTACAATGAGCAGTTCTTC.

There are a few counts of this clonotype. This sequence joins TRBV12-3 or TRBV12-4 and TRBJ2-3; D is unresolved. V was shortened by 3 bases and J by 0 bases, with 10 bases between the two germline ends. The CDR3 sequence is 15 residues long. CDR3 nucleotides: TGTGCCAGCAGTTTGGCCAGTTTAAGCACAGATACGCAGTATTTT. Translating it yields CASSLASLSTDTQYF.

A note on this clonotype: Its ends do not fully match the called genes, so a read error is possible. V and J are TRBV7-2 and TRBJ2-7; the D is unclear. The CDR3 spans 17 residues. Germline V gives CDR1 SGHTA, CDR2 FQGNSA. The DNA of the CDR3 is TGTGCCAGCAGCTTAGCGGGTGTGGCAGGCAGCTCCGACGAGCAGTACTTC. It codes for CASSLAGVAGSSDEQYF.

In this sample, this clonotype turned up a few times. V and J are TRBV29-1 and TRBJ1-2; the match to TRBD1 covers 8 bases. The CDR3 is 14 amino acids. Unmatched junction bases numbered 5, after V lost 3 bases and J lost 2 bases. Germline CDR1 SQVTM, CDR2 ANQGSEA. The CDR3 loop reads CSVENRGTNYGYTF. The CDR3 DNA reads TGCAGCGTTGAGAACAGGGGGACGAACTATGGCTACACCTTC. The variable domain in full, with the rest retrieved from reference TRBV29-1 and TRBJ1-2, is SAVISQKPSRDICQRGTSLTIQCQVDSQVTMMFWYRQQPGQSLTLIATANQGSEATYESGFVIDKFPISRPNLTFSTLTVSNMSPEDSSIYLCSVENRGTNYGYTFGSGTRLTVV.

The rearrangement joins TRBV28 to TRBJ2-1; no reliable D call. Trimming stripped 9 bases from V and 8 bases from J, with 11 bases between. The length of the CDR3 is 11 residues. Germline loops: CDR1 MDHEN, CDR2 SYDVKM. The CDR3 sequence is CASETPDEQFF. As DNA, the CDR3 is TGTGCCAGTGAGACCCCGGATGAGCAGTTCTTC.

V gene TRBV20-1 combines with J gene TRBJ2-7; 16 bases match TRBD2. Trimming removed 3 bases from V and 6 bases from J; junction bases left unmatched: 11. This CDR3 is built from 17 residues. The germline V gene has CDR1 DFQATT and CDR2 SNEGSKA (reference sequence). The CDR3 DNA reads TGCAGTGCTAGGGGTCCCGGGACTAGCGGGGGGGCGTTCGAGCAGTACTTC. Its protein product is CSARGPGTSGGAFEQYF.

This clonotype was picked up a small number of times. CDR3 sequence (DNA): TGTGCCAGCAACCGGGGGGCGGAAAACAATGAGCAGTTCTTC. Its protein product is CASNRGAENNEQFF. This rearrangement joins TRBV9 to TRBJ2-1, with D possibly TRBD2 on 7 matching bases. The V end lost 6 bases, the J end lost 5 bases, and 15 bases lay between the germline ends. The V gene's germline CDR1 is SGDLS and CDR2 YYNGEE. The CDR3 has 14 residues.